This T cell receptor beta chain emerged from a study of T-cell reconstitution after alpha-beta-depleted transplantation in children. Trimming removed 2 bases from V and 0 bases from J; junction bases left unmatched: 9. In germline, CDR1 is SGHTA, CDR2 FQGTGA. This CDR3 comprises 19 residues. The authors prepared the TCRbeta library with unique molecular identifiers. TCRdb reanalysed the PCR reads using MiXCR and keeps one entry per CDR3 protein. This sample has some 450,000 distinct CDR3 sequences; around two fifths occur once, and the top ten carry around 29%. Study-level results: T cells produced anew were the main source of T-cell counts and diversity one year after transplant. Where some patients showed high TCRbeta diversity at day 60, it came from recipient T cells and thymic progenitors that had survived.

As for this clonotype: Antigen unknown.

This chain links TRBV7-3 with TRBJ2-5; 13 bases line up with TRBD2. This specimen was PBMCs, taken before TCRalphabeta/CD19-depleted stem cell transplant. The clonotype originates from a girl aged 2 to 10 with aplastic anemia, due to receive a stem cell transplant. CDR3 amino acids: CASSLVETSGGFYQETQYF. The CDR3 DNA reads as TGTGCCAGCAGCTTAGTGGAGACTAGCGGGGGGTTCTACCAAGAGACCCAGTACTTC.